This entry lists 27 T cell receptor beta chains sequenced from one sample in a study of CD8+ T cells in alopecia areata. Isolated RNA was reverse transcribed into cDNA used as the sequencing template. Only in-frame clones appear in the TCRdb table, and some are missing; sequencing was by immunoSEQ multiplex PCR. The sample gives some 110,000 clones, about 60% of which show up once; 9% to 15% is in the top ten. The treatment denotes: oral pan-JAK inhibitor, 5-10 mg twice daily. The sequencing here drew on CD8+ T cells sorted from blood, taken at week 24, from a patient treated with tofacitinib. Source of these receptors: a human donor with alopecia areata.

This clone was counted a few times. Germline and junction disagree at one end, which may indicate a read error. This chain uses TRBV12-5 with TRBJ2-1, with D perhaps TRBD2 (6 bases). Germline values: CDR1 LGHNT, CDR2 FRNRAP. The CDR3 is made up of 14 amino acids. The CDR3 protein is CASGLGTRGYEQFF. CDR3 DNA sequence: TGTGCTAGTGGGTTGGGGACTCGAGGTTATGAGCAGTTCTTC.

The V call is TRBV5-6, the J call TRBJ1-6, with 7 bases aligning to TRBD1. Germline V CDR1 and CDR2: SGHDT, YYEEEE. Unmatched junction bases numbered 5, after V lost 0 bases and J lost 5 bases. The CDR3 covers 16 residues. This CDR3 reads CASSLVFGQDNSPLHF. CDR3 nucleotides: TGTGCCAGCAGCTTGGTCTTCGGACAGGATAATTCACCCCTCCACTTT. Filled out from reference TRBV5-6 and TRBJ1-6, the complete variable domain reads DAGVTQSPTHLIKTRGQQVTLRCSPKSGHDTVSWYQQALGQGPQFIFQYYEEEERQRGNFPDRFSGHQFPNYSSELNVNALLLGDSALYLCASSLVFGQDNSPLHFGNGTRLTVT.

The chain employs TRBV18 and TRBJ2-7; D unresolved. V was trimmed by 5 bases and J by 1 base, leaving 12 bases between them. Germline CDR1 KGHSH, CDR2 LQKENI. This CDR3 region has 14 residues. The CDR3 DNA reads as TGTGCCAGCTCATCAACAGAAACTTCCTACGAGCAGTACTTC. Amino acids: CASSSTETSYEQYF.

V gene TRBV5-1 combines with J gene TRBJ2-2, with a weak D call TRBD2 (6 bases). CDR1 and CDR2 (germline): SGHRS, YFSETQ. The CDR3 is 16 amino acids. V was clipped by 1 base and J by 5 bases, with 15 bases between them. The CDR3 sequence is CASSLNREGRTGELFF. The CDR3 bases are TGCGCCAGCAGCTTGAACCGAGAAGGGAGGACCGGGGAGCTGTTTTTT.

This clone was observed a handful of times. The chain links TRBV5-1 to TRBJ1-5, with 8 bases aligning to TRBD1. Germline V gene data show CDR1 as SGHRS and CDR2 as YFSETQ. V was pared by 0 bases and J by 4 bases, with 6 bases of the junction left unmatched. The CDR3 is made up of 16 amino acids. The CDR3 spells CASSLEGRTGNQPQHF. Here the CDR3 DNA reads TGCGCCAGCAGCTTGGAAGGGAGGACAGGGAATCAGCCCCAGCATTTT.

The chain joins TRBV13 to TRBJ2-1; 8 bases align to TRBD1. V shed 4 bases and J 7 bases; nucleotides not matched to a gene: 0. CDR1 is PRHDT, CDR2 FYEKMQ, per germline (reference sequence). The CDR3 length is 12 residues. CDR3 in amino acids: CASSWTGNEQFF. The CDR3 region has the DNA TGTGCCAGCAGCTGGACAGGGAATGAGCAGTTCTTC. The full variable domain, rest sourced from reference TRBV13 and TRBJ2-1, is AAGVIQSPRHLIKEKRETATLKCYPIPRHDTVYWYQQGPGQDPQFLISFYEKMQSDKGSIPDRFSAQQFSDYHSELNMSSLELGDSALYFCASSWTGNEQFFGPGTRLTVL.

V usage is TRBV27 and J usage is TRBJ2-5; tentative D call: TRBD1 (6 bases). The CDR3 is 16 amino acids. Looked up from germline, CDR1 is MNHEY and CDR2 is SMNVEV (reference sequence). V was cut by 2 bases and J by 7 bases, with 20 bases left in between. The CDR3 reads CASSLSSGAGDGTQYF. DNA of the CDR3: TGTGCCAGCAGTTTAAGTTCAGGGGCCGGAGACGGGACCCAGTACTTC.

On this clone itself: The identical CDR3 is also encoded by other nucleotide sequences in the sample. The CDR3 here is CASSFGGSNQPQHF. The CDR3 DNA reads as TGTGCCAGCAGTTTTGGGGGAAGCAATCAGCCCCAGCATTTT. V usage is TRBV27 and J usage is TRBJ1-5; TRBD1 might be the D (5 bases). V was clipped by 3 bases and J by 1 base, with 7 bases between them. CDR1 MNHEY and CDR2 SMNVEV come from the germline V gene (reference sequence). This CDR3 is 14 amino acids long.

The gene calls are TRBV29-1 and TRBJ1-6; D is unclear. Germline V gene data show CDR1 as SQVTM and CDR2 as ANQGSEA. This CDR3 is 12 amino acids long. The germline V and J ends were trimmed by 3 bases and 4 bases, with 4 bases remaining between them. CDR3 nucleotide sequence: TGCAGCGTTGAGGGGTATAATTCACCCCTCCACTTT. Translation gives CSVEGYNSPLHF.

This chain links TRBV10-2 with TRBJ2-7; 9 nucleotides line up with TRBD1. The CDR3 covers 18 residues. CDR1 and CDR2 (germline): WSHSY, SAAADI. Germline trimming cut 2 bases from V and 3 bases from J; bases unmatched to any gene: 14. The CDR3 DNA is TGCGCCAGCAGTGAGGCGGGTGGTGGGACAGGGAATTACTACGAGCAGTACTTC. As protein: CASSEAGGGTGNYYEQYF.

In DNA form, the CDR3 reads TGCAGCGTTGAAGGTATTAATGAAAAACTGTTTTTT. It is translated as CSVEGINEKLFF. The gene calls are TRBV29-1 and TRBJ1-4; D unclear. Germline CDR1 SQVTM, CDR2 ANQGSEA. Trimming took off 1 base at V and 4 bases at J, with 4 bases between the two ends. The CDR3 consists of 12 residues.

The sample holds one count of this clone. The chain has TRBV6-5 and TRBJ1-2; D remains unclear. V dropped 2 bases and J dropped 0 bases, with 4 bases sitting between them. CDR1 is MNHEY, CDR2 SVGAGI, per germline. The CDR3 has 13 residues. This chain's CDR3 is CASSYEPNYGYTF. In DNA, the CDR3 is TGTGCCAGCAGTTACGAACCTAACTATGGCTACACCTTC.

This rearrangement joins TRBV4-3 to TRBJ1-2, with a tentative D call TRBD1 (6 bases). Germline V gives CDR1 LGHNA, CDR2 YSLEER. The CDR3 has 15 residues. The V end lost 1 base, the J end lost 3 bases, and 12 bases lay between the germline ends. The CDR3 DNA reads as TGCGCCAGCAGCCAAGTGGCAGGGGACCACTATGGCTACACCTTC. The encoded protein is CASSQVAGDHYGYTF.

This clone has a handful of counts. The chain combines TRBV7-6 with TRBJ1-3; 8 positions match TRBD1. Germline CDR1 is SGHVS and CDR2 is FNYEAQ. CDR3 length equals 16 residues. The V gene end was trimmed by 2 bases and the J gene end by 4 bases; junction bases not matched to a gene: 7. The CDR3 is CASSLLQGARGNTIYF. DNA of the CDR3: TGTGCCAGCAGCTTACTTCAGGGGGCCAGAGGAAACACCATATATTTT.

CDR3 protein: CACPPFSGGAYNEQFF. In nucleotides, the CDR3 is TGTGCCTGCCCCCCCTTTTCTGGGGGGGCCTACAATGAGCAGTTCTTC. This chain connects TRBV30 to TRBJ2-1; TRBD2 matches at 7 bases. The CDR3 contains 16 residues. Germline CDR1 reads GTSNPN; CDR2 reads SVGIG (reference sequence). V was clipped by 6 bases and J by 2 bases; unmatched bases: 13.

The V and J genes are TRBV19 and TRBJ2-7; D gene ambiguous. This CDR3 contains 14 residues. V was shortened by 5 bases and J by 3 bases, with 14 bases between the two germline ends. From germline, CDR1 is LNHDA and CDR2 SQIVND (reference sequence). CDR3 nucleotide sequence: TGTGCCAGTAGTCCAGCCAGGAATTACTACGAGCAGTACTTC. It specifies CASSPARNYYEQYF.

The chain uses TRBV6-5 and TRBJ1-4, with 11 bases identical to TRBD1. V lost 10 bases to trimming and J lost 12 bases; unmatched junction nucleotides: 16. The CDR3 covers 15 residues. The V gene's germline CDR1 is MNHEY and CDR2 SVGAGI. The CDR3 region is CATSPVGTGGEELFF. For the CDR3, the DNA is TGTGCCACTAGCCCAGTAGGGACAGGGGGTGAGGAACTGTTTTTT.

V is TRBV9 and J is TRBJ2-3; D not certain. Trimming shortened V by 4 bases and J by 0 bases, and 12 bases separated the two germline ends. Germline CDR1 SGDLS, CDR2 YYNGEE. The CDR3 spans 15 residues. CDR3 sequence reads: CASSPVQRSTDTQYF. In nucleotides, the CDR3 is TGTGCCAGCAGCCCCGTCCAGAGGAGCACAGATACGCAGTATTTT. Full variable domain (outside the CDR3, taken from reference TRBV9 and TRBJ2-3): DSGVTQTPKHLITATGQRVTLRCSPRSGDLSVYWYQQSLDQGLQFLIQYYNGEERAKGNILERFSAQQFPDLHSELNLSSLELGDSALYFCASSPVQRSTDTQYFGPGTRLTVL.

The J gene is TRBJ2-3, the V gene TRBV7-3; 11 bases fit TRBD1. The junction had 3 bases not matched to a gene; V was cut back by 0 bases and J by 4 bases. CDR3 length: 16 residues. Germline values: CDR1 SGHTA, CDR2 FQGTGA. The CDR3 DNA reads TGTGCCAGCAGCTTAACAGGGACAGGGGGTTCAGATACGCAGTATTTT. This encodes CASSLTGTGGSDTQYF.

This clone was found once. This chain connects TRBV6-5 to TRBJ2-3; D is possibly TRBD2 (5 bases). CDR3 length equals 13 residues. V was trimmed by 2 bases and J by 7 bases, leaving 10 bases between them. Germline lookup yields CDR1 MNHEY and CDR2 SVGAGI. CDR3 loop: CASSYRTGNTQYF. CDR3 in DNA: TGTGCCAGCAGTTACCGGACGGGGAATACGCAGTATTTT.

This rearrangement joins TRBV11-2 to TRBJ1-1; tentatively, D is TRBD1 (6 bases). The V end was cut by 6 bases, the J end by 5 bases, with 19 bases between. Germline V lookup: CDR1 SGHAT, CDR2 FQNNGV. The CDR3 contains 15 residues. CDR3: CASRSTSGGRTEAFF. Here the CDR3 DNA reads TGTGCCAGCAGATCCACCTCCGGGGGGCGTACTGAAGCTTTCTTT. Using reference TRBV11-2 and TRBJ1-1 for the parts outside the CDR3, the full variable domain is EAGVAQSPRYKIIEKRQSVAFWCNPISGHATLYWYQQILGQGPKLLIQFQNNGVVDDSQLPKDRFSAERLKGVDSTLKIQPAKLEDSAVYLCASRSTSGGRTEAFFGQGTRLTVV.

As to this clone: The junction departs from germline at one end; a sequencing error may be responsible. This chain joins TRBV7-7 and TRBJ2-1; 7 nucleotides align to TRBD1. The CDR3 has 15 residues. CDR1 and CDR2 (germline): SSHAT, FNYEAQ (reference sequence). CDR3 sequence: CASSLARGPLNEQFF. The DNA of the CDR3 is TGTGCTAGCAGCTTAGCGAGGGGGCCCCTCAATGAGCAGTTCTTC.

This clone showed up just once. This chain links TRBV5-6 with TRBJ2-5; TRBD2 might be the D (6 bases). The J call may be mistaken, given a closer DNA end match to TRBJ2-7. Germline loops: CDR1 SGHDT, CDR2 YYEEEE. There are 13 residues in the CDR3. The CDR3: CASSLVAAYEQYF. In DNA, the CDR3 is TGTGCCAGCAGCTTGGTAGCGGCCTACGAGCAGTACTTC.

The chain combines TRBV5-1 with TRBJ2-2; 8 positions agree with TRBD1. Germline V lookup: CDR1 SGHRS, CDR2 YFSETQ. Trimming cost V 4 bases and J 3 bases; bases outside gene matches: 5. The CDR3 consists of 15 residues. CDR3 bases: TGCGCCAGCAGCCCGACAGGGGAGCACACCGGGGAGCTGTTTTTT. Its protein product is CASSPTGEHTGELFF.

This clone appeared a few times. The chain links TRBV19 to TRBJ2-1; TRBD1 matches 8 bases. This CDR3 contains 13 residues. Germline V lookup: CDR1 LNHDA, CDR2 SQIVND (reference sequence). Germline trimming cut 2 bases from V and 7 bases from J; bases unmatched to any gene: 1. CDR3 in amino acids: CASSIQGANEQFF. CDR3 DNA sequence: TGTGCCAGTAGTATACAGGGGGCAAATGAGCAGTTCTTC.

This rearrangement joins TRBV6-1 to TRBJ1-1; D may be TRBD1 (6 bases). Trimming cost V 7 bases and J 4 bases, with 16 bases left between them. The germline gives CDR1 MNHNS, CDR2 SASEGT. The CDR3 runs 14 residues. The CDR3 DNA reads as TGTGCCAGCAACCTACAGGGTCCTGGCACTGAAGCTTTCTTT. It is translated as CASNLQGPGTEAFF.

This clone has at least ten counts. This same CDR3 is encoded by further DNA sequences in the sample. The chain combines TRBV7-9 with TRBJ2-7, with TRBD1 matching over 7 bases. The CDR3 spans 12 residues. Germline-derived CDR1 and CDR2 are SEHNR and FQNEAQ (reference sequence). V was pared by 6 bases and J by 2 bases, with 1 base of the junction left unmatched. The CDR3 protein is CASRQGTYEQYF. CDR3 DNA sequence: TGTGCCAGCAGACAGGGGACCTACGAGCAGTACTTC.